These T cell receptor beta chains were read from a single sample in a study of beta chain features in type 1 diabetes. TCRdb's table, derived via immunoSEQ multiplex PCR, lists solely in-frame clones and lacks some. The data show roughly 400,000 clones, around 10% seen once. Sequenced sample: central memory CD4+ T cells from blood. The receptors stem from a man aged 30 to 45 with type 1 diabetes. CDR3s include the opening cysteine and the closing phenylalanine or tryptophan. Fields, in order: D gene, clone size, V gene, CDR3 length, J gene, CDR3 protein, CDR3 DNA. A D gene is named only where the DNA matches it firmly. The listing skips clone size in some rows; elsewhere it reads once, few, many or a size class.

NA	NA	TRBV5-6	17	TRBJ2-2	CASSTRSTGTNTGELFF	TGTGCCAGCAGCACCCGTTCAACAGGGACCAACACCGGGGAGCTGTTTTTT
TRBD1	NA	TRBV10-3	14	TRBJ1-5	CAIKQGASNQPQHF	TGTGCCATCAAACAGGGGGCGAGCAATCAGCCCCAGCATTTT
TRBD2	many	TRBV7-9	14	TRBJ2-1	CASIQREGYNEQFF	TGTGCCAGCATCCAAAGGGAGGGCTACAATGAGCAGTTCTTC
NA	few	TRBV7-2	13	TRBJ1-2	CASSFRTVGGYTF	TGTGCCAGCAGCTTTAGGACAGTCGGTGGCTACACCTTC
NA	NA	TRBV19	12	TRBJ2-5	CASSMGRETQYF	TGTGCCAGTAGTATGGGTCGAGAGACCCAGTACTTC
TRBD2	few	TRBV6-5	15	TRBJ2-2	CASSSSGRQAGELFF	TGTGCCAGCAGTTCTAGCGGGAGACAAGCCGGGGAGCTGTTTTTT
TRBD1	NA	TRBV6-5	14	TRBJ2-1	CASTIDRAYNEQFF	TGTGCCAGCACTATAGACAGGGCCTACAATGAGCAGTTCTTC
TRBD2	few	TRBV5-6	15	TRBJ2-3	CASSSLTGTRDTQYF	TGTGCCAGCAGCTCCCTCACCGGGACTAGAGATACGCAGTATTTT
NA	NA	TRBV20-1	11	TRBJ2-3	CSAPRPDTQYF	TGCAGTGCCCCGCGCCCAGATACGCAGTATTTT
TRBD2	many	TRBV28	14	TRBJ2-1	CASLSSGRGNEQFF	TGTGCCAGTCTATCTAGCGGGAGAGGAAATGAGCAGTTCTTC
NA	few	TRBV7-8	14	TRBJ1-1	CASSLSPQYTEAFF	TGTGCCAGCAGCCTGTCGCCGCAATACACTGAAGCTTTCTTT
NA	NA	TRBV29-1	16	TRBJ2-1	CSVEDGGPTGYNEQFF	TGCAGCGTTGAAGATGGGGGGCCCACCGGCTACAATGAGCAGTTCTTC
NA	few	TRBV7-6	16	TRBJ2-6	CASSLEGSSGANVLTF	TGTGCCAGCAGCTTAGAGGGCTCCTCTGGGGCCAACGTCCTGACTTTC
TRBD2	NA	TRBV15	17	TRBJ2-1	CATSRGPPSSGGGQQFF	TGTGCCACCAGCAGAGGACCCCCCTCCTCCGGGGGGGGGCAGCAGTTCTTC
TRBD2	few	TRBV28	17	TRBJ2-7	CASSLWASGRGSYEQYF	TGTGCCAGCAGTTTATGGGCTAGCGGGAGGGGGTCCTACGAGCAGTACTTC
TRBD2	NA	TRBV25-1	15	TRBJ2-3	CASSGLAGARDTQYF	TGTGCCAGCAGTGGCCTAGCGGGAGCGAGAGATACGCAGTATTTT
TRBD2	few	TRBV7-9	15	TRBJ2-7	CASSSPGTSSAVQYF	TGTGCCAGCAGCTCACCCGGGACTAGCTCCGCCGTGCAGTACTTC
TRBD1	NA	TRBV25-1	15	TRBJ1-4	CASSDTGTGDEKLFF	TGTGCCAGCAGTGATACCGGGACAGGGGATGAAAAACTGTTTTTT
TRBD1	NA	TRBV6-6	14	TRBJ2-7	CASSGGRGMGEQYF	TGTGCCAGCAGTGGCGGCAGGGGGATGGGGGAGCAGTACTTC
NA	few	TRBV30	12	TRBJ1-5	CAWSDSNQPQHF	TGTGCCTGGTCAGATAGCAATCAGCCCCAGCATTTT
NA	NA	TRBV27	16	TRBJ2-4	CASSPRLILAKNIQYF	TGTGCCAGCAGTCCTCGACTGATACTAGCCAAAAACATTCAGTACTTC
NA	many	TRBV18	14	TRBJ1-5	CASSPTGQDQPQHF	TGTGCCAGCTCACCTACAGGGCAGGATCAGCCCCAGCATTTT
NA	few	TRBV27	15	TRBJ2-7	CASSHPRAGSYEQYF	TGTGCCAGCAGTCACCCCCGGGCTGGCTCCTACGAGCAGTACTTC
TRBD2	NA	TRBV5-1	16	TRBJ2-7	CASSLLGLALSYEQYF	TGCGCCAGCAGCTTGTTAGGACTAGCGCTCTCCTACGAGCAGTACTTC
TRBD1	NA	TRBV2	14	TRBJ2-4	CASRDPRQGNIQYF	TGTGCCAGCAGAGACCCTCGACAGGGAAACATTCAGTACTTC
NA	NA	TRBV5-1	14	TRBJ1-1	CASSHGQMNTEAFF	TGCGCCAGCAGCCACGGACAGATGAACACTGAAGCTTTCTTT
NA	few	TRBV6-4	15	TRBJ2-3	CASSVMAGSTDTQYF	TGTGCCAGCAGTGTGATGGCGGGAAGCACAGATACGCAGTATTTT
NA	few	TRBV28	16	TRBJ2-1	CASSLPAGARYNEQFF	TGTGCCAGCAGTTTACCGGCAGGGGCGCGTTACAATGAGCAGTTCTTC
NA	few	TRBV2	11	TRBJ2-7	CASTGAYEQYF	TGTGCCAGCACGGGGGCCTACGAGCAGTACTTC
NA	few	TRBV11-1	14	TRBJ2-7	CASSDSTSSYEQYF	TGTGCCAGCAGCGATTCCACTAGCTCCTACGAGCAGTACTTC
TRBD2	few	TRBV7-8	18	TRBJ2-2	CASSLARRTSGNTGELFF	TGTGCCAGCAGCTTAGCCAGGAGGACTAGCGGGAACACCGGGGAGCTGTTTTTT
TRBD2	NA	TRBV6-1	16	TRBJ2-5	CASSQAAHTGGETQYF	TGTGCCAGCAGTCAAGCCGCTCACACGGGAGGAGAGACCCAGTACTTC
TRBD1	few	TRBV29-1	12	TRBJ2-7	CSVGTGVHEQYF	TGCAGCGTTGGGACAGGGGTACACGAGCAGTACTTC
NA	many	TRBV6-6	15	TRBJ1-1	CASSYEGRGGAEAFF	TGTGCCAGCAGTTATGAAGGAAGAGGGGGAGCTGAAGCTTTCTTT
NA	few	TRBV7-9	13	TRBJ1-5	CASSQTPHQPQHF	TGTGCCAGCAGCCAAACTCCTCACCAGCCCCAGCATTTT
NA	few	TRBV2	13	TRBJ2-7	CASSRGGPYEQYF	TGTGCCAGCAGCAGGGGGGGGCCCTACGAGCAGTACTTC
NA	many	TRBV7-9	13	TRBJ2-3	CASSFLDTDTQYF	TGTGCCAGCAGCTTCCTTGACACAGATACGCAGTATTTT
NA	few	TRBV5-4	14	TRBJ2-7	CASSPLLENYEQYF	TGTGCCAGCAGCCCTTTACTAGAAAACTACGAGCAGTACTTC
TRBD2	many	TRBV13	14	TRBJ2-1	CASSHGDLLAEQFF	TGTGCCAGCAGCCATGGAGACCTACTAGCGGAGCAGTTCTTC
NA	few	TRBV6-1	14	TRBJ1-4	CASSEHGGSEKLFF	TGTGCCAGCAGTGAGCATGGGGGATCGGAAAAACTGTTTTTT
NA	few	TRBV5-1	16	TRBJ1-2	CASSSTTASSSYGYTF	TGCGCCAGCAGCTCCACAACAGCCTCCTCTAGCTATGGCTACACCTTC